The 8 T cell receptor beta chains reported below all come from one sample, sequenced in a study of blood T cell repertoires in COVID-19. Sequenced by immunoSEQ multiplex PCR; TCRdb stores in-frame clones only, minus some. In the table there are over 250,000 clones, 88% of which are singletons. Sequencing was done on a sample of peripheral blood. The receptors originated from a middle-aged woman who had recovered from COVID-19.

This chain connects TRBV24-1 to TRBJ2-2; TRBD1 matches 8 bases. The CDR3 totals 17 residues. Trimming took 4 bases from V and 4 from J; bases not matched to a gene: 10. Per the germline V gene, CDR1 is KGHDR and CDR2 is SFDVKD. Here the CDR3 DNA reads TGTGCCACCAGTGACCGTAGGACAGGGCGAGGCACCGGGGAGCTGTTTTTT. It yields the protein CATSDRRTGRGTGELFF.

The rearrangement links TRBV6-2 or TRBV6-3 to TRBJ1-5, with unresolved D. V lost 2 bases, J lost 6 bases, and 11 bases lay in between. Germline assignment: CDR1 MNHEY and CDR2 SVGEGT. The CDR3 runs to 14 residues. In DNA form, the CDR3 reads TGTGCCAGCAGTTACCCCGGACGGGGTCAGCCCCAGCATTTT. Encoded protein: CASSYPGRGQPQHF.

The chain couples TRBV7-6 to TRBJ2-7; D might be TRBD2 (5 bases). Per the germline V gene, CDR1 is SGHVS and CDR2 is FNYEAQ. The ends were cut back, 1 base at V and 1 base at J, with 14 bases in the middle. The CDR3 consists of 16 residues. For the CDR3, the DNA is TGTGCCAGCAGCTTAGGAGTGCGAGGGAGTTCCTACGAGCAGTACTTC. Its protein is CASSLGVRGSSYEQYF. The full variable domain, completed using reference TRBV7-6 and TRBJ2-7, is GAGVSQSPRYKVTKRGQDVALRCDPISGHVSLYWYRQALGQGPEFLTYFNYEAQQDKSGLPNDRFSAERPEGSISTLTIQRTEQRDSAMYRCASSLGVRGSSYEQYFGPGTRLTVT.

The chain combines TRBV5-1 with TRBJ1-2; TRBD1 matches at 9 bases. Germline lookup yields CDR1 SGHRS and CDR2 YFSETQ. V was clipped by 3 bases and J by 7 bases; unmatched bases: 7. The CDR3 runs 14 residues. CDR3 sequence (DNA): TGCGCCAGCAGCTGGGGACAGGGCAAGATTGGCTACACCTTC. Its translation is CASSWGQGKIGYTF.

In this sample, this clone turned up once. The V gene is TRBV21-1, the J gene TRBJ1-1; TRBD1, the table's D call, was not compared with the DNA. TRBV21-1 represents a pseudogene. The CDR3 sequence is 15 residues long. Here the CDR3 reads CASSKGRGLGTEAFF. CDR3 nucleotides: TGTGCCAGCAGCAAAGGTAGGGGGCTCGGCACTGAAGCTTTCTTT.

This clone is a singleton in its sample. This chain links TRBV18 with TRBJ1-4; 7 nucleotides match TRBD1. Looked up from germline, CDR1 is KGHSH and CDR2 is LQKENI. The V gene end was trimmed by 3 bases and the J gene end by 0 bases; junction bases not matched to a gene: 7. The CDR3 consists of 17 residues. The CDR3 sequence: CASSPRGQIATNEKLFF. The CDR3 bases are TGTGCCAGCTCACCTAGGGGGCAGATTGCAACTAATGAAAAACTGTTTTTT.

The CDR3 region is CASSLVVGSTEAFF. CDR3 DNA: TGTGCCAGCAGCTTAGTAGTTGGGAGCACTGAAGCTTTCTTT. The rearrangement uses TRBV7-2 and TRBJ1-1, with unresolved D. The V end lost 1 base, the J end lost 4 bases, and 10 bases lay between the germline ends. The CDR3 runs to 14 residues. From germline, CDR1 is SGHTA and CDR2 FQGNSA.

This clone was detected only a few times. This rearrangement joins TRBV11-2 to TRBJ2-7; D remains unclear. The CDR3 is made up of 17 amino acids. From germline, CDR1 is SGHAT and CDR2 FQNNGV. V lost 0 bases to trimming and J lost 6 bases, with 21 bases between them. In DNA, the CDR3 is TGTGCCAGCAGCTTAGATTCGGTGGGCACGTGGGCCCTCGAGCAGTACTTC. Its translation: CASSLDSVGTWALEQYF.